The clone carrying this TCR beta chain was found a few times. No antigen is known for it. This sample is drawn from a study of cytomegalovirus exposure and HLA in healthy donors. Germline trimming cut 1 base from V and 1 base from J; bases unmatched to any gene: 8. The germline gives CDR1 SGHDT, CDR2 YYEEEE. The CDR3 has 18 residues. Overall study results and limits: Based on reports, TCR beta sequences accurately predicted HLA-A and HLA-B alleles for most subjects. Using a false discovery rate of 0.05, a later analysis showed that approximately 17,000 TCR beta sequences were associated with HLA alleles. TCR beta chain V- and J-gene trimming was linked, in a later analysis, to a missense variant in DCLRE1C.

Researchers ran the PCR with 60 Vbeta and 13 Jbeta primers. Sequencing was performed with immunoSEQ multiplex PCR; in TCRdb, only in-frame clones are kept and a portion is missing. The profile covers about 130,000 clones, with about 69% appearing a single time and roughly 3% taken by the ten largest. The sequence was obtained from a man aged 25 to 40 in good health and CMV-seronegative. What was sequenced was PBMCs. J is TRBJ2-6 and V is TRBV5-6, with TRBD1 matching over 7 bases. In nucleotides, the CDR3 is TGTGCCAGCAGCTTGTTTCCAGGGGGAACTTCTGGGGCCAACGTCCTGACTTTC. Its protein is CASSLFPGGTSGANVLTF.